A single sample is the source of the 26 T cell receptor beta chains below, sequenced in a study of CD8 T cells in Susac syndrome. When the RNA was reverse transcribed, random hexamers were used with an input of roughly 0.45 to 1 ug. TCRdb re-called the immunoSEQ multiplex PCR reads with MiXCR, one entry per CDR3 protein. The sample lists over 130,000 distinct CDR3 sequences, 85% to 95% occurring once. The sample consisted of CD4+ T cells from PBMCs. The receptors shown here come from a human donor with Susac syndrome.

This chain connects TRBV12-3 or TRBV12-4 to TRBJ1-5; a weak D match, TRBD1 (6 bases). The CDR3 spans 15 residues. V lost 6 bases to trimming and J lost 0 bases, with 12 bases between them. CDR3 loop: CASRPTGNSNQPQHF. The CDR3 region has the DNA TGTGCCAGCAGACCGACAGGTAATAGCAATCAGCCCCAGCATTTT.

This rearrangement joins TRBV21-1 to TRBJ1-6. TRBV21-1 is a pseudogene. This CDR3 is built from 16 residues. CDR3 nucleotide sequence: TGTGCCAGCAGCACTCTAGCCCGAACAAGGAATTCACCCCTCCACTTT. Translated, it gives CASSTLARTRNSPLHF.

The rearrangement joins TRBV20-1 to TRBJ1-1, with 7 positions matching TRBD1. Germline V gene sequence: CDR1 DFQATT, CDR2 SNEGSKA (reference sequence). Germline trimming cut 2 bases from V and 6 bases from J; bases unmatched to any gene: 3. The CDR3 totals 12 residues. CDR3 sequence reads: CSARQGGAEAFF. The DNA of the CDR3 is TGCAGTGCTAGACAGGGGGGCGCTGAAGCTTTCTTT.

V is TRBV30 and J is TRBJ2-1; TRBD2 agrees at 7 bases. The germline CDR1 and CDR2 sequences are GTSNPN and SVGIG (reference sequence). This CDR3 has 14 residues. V lost 0 bases to trimming and J lost 5 bases; unmatched junction nucleotides: 4. The CDR3 region has the DNA TGTGCCTGGAGTGTGGTGCGGGGGAACAATGAGCAGTTCTTC. This gives the protein CAWSVVRGNNEQFF.

The chain has TRBV7-3 and TRBJ1-2; no clear D. This CDR3 has 12 residues. CDR1 and CDR2 from the germline V gene are SGHTA and FQGTGA. V lost 5 bases and J 8 bases, leaving 12 bases between the germline ends. The CDR3 sequence: CASSLHRRGYTF. CDR3 DNA sequence: TGTGCCAGCAGCCTTCACCGGAGGGGCTACACCTTC. Full variable domain (rest looked up from reference TRBV7-3 and TRBJ1-2): GAGVSQTPSNKVTEKGKYVELRCDPISGHTALYWYRQSLGQGPEFLIYFQGTGAADDSGLPNDRFFAVRPEGSVSTLKIQRTERGDSAVYLCASSLHRRGYTFGSGTRLTVV.

A single count supports this clonotype. V gene TRBV20-1 combines with J gene TRBJ2-3, with TRBD2 identical over 11 bases. The length of the CDR3 is 12 residues. Germline CDR1 and CDR2: DFQATT and SNEGSKA (reference sequence). V trimming: 5 bases; J trimming: 5 bases; junction bases outside the gene matches: 0. The DNA of the CDR3 is TGCAGTGCTGGACTAGCGGGAGATACGCAGTATTTT. Translated: CSAGLAGDTQYF.

This chain joins TRBV3-1 and TRBJ2-1, with TRBD2 matching 10 bases. With 2 bases clipped from V and 8 bases from J, the junction kept 6 bases outside the gene matches. In germline, CDR1 is LGHDT, CDR2 YNNKEL (reference sequence). The CDR3 length is 15 residues. Written as DNA, the CDR3 is TGTGCCAGCAGCCAACAAGCGGGAGGGAGGTATGAGCAGTTCTTC. Its translation: CASSQQAGGRYEQFF.

This clonotype was recorded a few times. The chain couples TRBV20-1 to TRBJ2-5; D is undetermined. Trimming took 3 bases from V and 5 from J, leaving 4 bases between them. In germline, CDR1 is DFQATT, CDR2 SNEGSKA (reference sequence). This CDR3 comprises 10 residues. The CDR3 sequence: CSASLETQYF. DNA of the CDR3: TGCAGTGCTAGTCTCGAGACCCAGTACTTC.

The chain is built from TRBV9 and TRBJ1-2; 8 bases are shared with TRBD1. CDR1 is SGDLS, CDR2 YYNGEE, per germline. Trimming at V came to 6 bases and at J to 8 bases, leaving 6 bases not matched to a gene. The length of the CDR3 is 12 residues. The CDR3 loop is CASNSDRGGYTF. The CDR3 DNA sequence: TGTGCCAGCAATTCAGACAGGGGCGGCTACACCTTC.

The chain uses TRBV29-1 and TRBJ2-5; TRBD2 might be the D (6 bases). The germline V gene has CDR1 SQVTM and CDR2 ANQGSEA. The V gene lost 6 bases and the J gene lost 4 bases, with 12 bases spanning the gap. CDR3 length: 12 residues. The CDR3 spells CSVVTSIETQYF. CDR3 nucleotides: TGCAGCGTCGTAACTAGCATAGAGACCCAGTACTTC.

This clonotype occurred once. This chain joins TRBV2 and TRBJ2-2, with TRBD2 as a possible D gene (6 bases). The CDR3 is 16 residues long. V was pared by 6 bases and J by 0 bases, with 14 bases between. CDR1 is SNHLY and CDR2 is FYNNEI in the germline V gene. The CDR3 loop reads CASSREAPANTGELFF. The DNA for the CDR3 is TGTGCCAGCAGCAGGGAGGCTCCCGCGAACACCGGGGAGCTGTTTTTT.

The chain combines TRBV29-1 with TRBJ2-5, with 14 bases lining up with TRBD2. Germline V gives CDR1 SQVTM, CDR2 ANQGSEA. V trimming: 1 base; J trimming: 4 bases; junction bases outside the gene matches: 5. There are 16 residues in the CDR3. CDR3 sequence (DNA): TGCAGCGTTGAAGTAGGACTAGCGGGAGGACGAGAGACCCAGTACTTC. It is translated as CSVEVGLAGGRETQYF.

The chain employs TRBV2 and TRBJ1-2, with a tentative D call TRBD1 (5 bases). CDR1 is SNHLY and CDR2 is FYNNEI in the germline V gene. This CDR3 spans 11 amino acids. Trimming left V 7 bases short and J 6 bases short, with 9 bases between. DNA for the CDR3: TGTGCCAGCAACCGAGGGGATGGCTACACCTTC. Translating it yields CASNRGDGYTF.

The chain has TRBV2 and TRBJ1-2; TRBD1 is a possible D gene (6 bases). Trimming removed 7 bases from V and 2 bases from J, with 11 bases in between. The CDR3 length is 13 residues. Per germline, CDR1 SNHLY and CDR2 FYNNEI. The CDR3 DNA is TGTGCCAGCAATCTCCAGGGGAACTATGGCTACACCTTC. This translates into CASNLQGNYGYTF. Full variable domain (remainder filled in from reference TRBV2 and TRBJ1-2): EPEVTQTPSHQVTQMGQEVILRCVPISNHLYFYWYRQILGQKVEFLVSFYNNEISEKSEIFDDQFSVERPDGSNFTLKIRSTKLEDSAMYFCASNLQGNYGYTFGSGTRLTVV.

This chain connects TRBV10-3 to TRBJ1-1, with unresolved D. CDR3 length: 12 residues. Trimming left V 2 bases short and J 12 bases short, with 13 bases between. Germline V gives CDR1 ENHRY, CDR2 SYGVKD. The CDR3 is CAISETALETFF. CDR3 sequence (DNA): TGTGCCATCAGTGAGACAGCCTTAGAGACTTTCTTT.

The CDR3 region has the DNA TGTGCCACCAGCACTCCCCCAGGCTACGAGCAGTACTTC. Translating it yields CATSTPPGYEQYF. This rearrangement joins TRBV15 to TRBJ2-7; D is uncertain. The CDR3 is 13 amino acids. Germline-derived CDR1 and CDR2 are LNHNV and YYDKDF (reference sequence). With 4 bases removed from V and 3 bases from J, the gap between germline ends came to 10 bases. The complete variable domain, with remaining parts taken from reference TRBV15 and TRBJ2-7, reads DAMVIQNPRYQVTQFGKPVTLSCSQTLNHNVMYWYQQKSSQAPKLLFHYYDKDFNNEADTPDNFQSRRPNTSFCFLDIRSPGLGDTAMYLCATSTPPGYEQYFGPGTRLTVT.

This clonotype was seen only once. The chain joins TRBV20-1 to TRBJ1-4; perhaps TRBD1 as D (5 bases). This CDR3 comprises 16 residues. The germline V gene has CDR1 DFQATT and CDR2 SNEGSKA (reference sequence). The V gene lost 0 bases and the J gene lost 8 bases, with 19 bases spanning the gap. The CDR3 DNA is TGCAGTGCTAGAGATCTCCCAGGGCGGGCAGGAGAAAAACTGTTTTTT. As protein: CSARDLPGRAGEKLFF.

V gene TRBV3-1 combines with J gene TRBJ2-5; 8 bases map to TRBD2. With 1 base clipped from V and 1 base from J, the junction kept 11 bases outside the gene matches. Germline CDR1 LGHDT, CDR2 YNNKEL (reference sequence). This CDR3 has 18 amino acids. As DNA, the CDR3 is TGTGCCAGCAGCCAAGCAGCCGGACTAGCTGGCTTCCAAGAGACCCAGTACTTC. As protein: CASSQAAGLAGFQETQYF.

This clonotype has only one observation. The chain combines TRBV5-4 with TRBJ1-1; 7 nucleotides align to TRBD1. Germline V gene sequence: CDR1 SGHNT, CDR2 YYREEE (reference sequence). The CDR3 has 15 amino acids. Trimming removed 0 bases from V and 3 bases from J; junction bases left unmatched: 5. The CDR3 spells CASSLGGGRHTEAFF. CDR3 nucleotide sequence: TGTGCCAGCAGCTTGGGAGGGGGCCGCCACACTGAAGCTTTCTTT.

The chain recombines TRBV6-1 with TRBJ1-2, with 7 bases fitting TRBD1. The V gene's germline CDR1 is MNHNS and CDR2 SASEGT. The CDR3 loop spans 14 amino acids. Germline trimming cut 5 bases from V and 6 bases from J; bases unmatched to any gene: 9. The CDR3 DNA reads TGTGCCAGCAGTCTCCCGGGACAGTGGAATGGCTACACCTTC. Protein: CASSLPGQWNGYTF.

The chain couples TRBV11-2 to TRBJ2-1, with 10 bases matching TRBD2. CDR3 length: 18 amino acids. CDR1 is SGHAT and CDR2 is FQNNGV in the germline V gene. Trimming removed 1 base from V and 0 bases from J; junction bases left unmatched: 6. The CDR3 sequence is CASSLVTSGPSSYNEQFF. The CDR3 DNA follows: TGTGCCAGCAGCTTAGTGACTAGCGGGCCGAGCTCCTACAATGAGCAGTTCTTC.

The chain has TRBV19 and TRBJ2-1, with 8 bases matching TRBD2. Per germline, CDR1 LNHDA and CDR2 SQIVND (reference sequence). V gave up 1 base and J gave up 0 bases; unmatched junction bases: 2. CDR3 length: 16 amino acids. The DNA of the CDR3 is TGTGCCAGTAGTATAGGCAGCGGGAGCTCCTACAATGAGCAGTTCTTC. It translates to CASSIGSGSSYNEQFF.

The V call is TRBV20-1, the J call TRBJ1-2, with TRBD1 matching 8 bases. This CDR3 has 16 amino acids. J was trimmed by 1 base and V by 7 bases; bases with no gene match: 14. CDR1 is DFQATT, CDR2 SNEGSKA, per germline (reference sequence). For the CDR3, the DNA is TGCAGTGGTCCACCGGGACAGGTGAACGATAACTATGGCTACACCTTC. Protein product: CSGPPGQVNDNYGYTF.

J is TRBJ2-3 and V is TRBV7-2; no reliable D call. With 3 bases removed from V and 8 bases from J, the gap between germline ends came to 12 bases. Per germline, CDR1 SGHTA and CDR2 FQGNSA. The CDR3 consists of 13 residues. The CDR3 here is CASSFDVVGTQYF. DNA for the CDR3: TGTGCCAGCAGCTTTGACGTGGTCGGTACGCAGTATTTT.

The V gene is TRBV5-1, the J gene TRBJ2-1; D not resolved. Germline V gives CDR1 SGHRS, CDR2 YFSETQ. V dropped 2 bases and J dropped 10 bases, with 10 bases sitting between them. The CDR3 spans 12 residues. CDR3 sequence (DNA): TGCGCCAGCAGCTTCAGCAGCGTGGAGCAGTTCTTC. It specifies CASSFSSVEQFF.

The V call is TRBV21-1, the J call TRBJ1-5. TRBV21-1 is a recognized pseudogene. This CDR3 is built from 11 residues. The CDR3 bases are TGTGCCAGCAGCAAAGATCAGCCCCAGCATTTT. Translation: CASSKDQPQHF.